This T cell receptor beta chain was captured in a study of shared T cell receptors in the human thymus. The CDR3 length is 15 residues. Trimming removed 4 bases from V and 7 bases from J, with 19 bases in between. From germline, CDR1 is SGHAT and CDR2 FQNNGV. Sequencing used immunoSEQ multiplex PCR; TCRdb keeps in-frame clones, though not all of them. Among hundreds of thousands of clones listed, around 87% were seen once. This sample was also put to use in a study of human thymus T cells. That work contributes: Having corrective surgery for congenital heart defects, healthy Finnish infants were the ones who donated. Thymus pieces cut out during corrective heart surgery were the tissue that was used.

The chain is built from TRBV11-2 and TRBJ2-5; a possible D gene is TRBD1 (5 bases). Sequenced material: thymocytes. The receptor was derived from a boy younger than two with a congenital heart defect. CDR3 loop: CASSSNSGLAGTQYF. The CDR3 coding sequence is TGTGCCAGCAGCTCGAACTCAGGGCTTGCTGGGACCCAGTACTTC.